This T cell receptor beta chain was captured by sequencing in a study of cytomegalovirus exposure and HLA in healthy donors. General study points: Later on, analysis showed that most CMV-associated TCR beta chains appeared to be HLA-restricted. The study put about 180 TCR beta chains on its list as cytomegalovirus-associated.

The PCR ran on 60 Vbeta and 13 Jbeta primers. Method: immunoSEQ multiplex PCR; TCRdb's copy keeps in-frame clones and lacks some. This sample carries about 160,000 clones, roughly four fifths of them seen once, and the ten largest clones take approximately 2.3%. About this clone itself: Its target is not known.

The CDR3 totals 14 residues. CDR1 and CDR2 from the germline V gene are MNHEY and SVGAGI. Trimming pared 2 bases from V and 8 bases from J, leaving 15 bases between. Specimen: PBMCs. The receptor was derived from a female donor in good health and CMV-seronegative. The rearrangement joins TRBV6-5 to TRBJ1-2; no definite D call. The CDR3 here is CASSYRSSVGGYTF. CDR3 DNA: TGTGCCAGCAGTTACCGGTCCTCTGTGGGCGGCTACACCTTC.